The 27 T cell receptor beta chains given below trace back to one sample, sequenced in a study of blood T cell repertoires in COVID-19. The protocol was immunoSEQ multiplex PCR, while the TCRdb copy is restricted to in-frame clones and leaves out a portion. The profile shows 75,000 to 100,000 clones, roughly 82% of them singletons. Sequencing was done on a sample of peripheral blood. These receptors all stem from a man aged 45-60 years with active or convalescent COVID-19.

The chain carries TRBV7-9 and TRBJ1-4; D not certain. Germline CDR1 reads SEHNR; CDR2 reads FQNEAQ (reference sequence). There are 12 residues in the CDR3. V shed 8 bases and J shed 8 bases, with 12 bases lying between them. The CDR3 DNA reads TGTGCCAGCGGACGGGAGGAGGAAAAACTGTTTTTT. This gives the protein CASGREEEKLFF.

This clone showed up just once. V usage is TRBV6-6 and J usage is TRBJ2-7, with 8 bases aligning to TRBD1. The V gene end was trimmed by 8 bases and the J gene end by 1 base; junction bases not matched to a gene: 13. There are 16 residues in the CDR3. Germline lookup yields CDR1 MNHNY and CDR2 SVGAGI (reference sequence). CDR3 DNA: TGTGCCAGCCGGGCTCCACCGGGACAGGATTCCTACGAGCAGTACTTC. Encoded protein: CASRAPPGQDSYEQYF.

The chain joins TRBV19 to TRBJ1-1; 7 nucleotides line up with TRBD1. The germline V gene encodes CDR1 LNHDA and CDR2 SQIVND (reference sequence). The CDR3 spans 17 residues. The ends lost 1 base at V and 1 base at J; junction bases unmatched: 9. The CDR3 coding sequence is TGTGCCAGTAGTATAGGCGCCGTGAGGGGGCGGAACACTGAAGCTTTCTTT. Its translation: CASSIGAVRGRNTEAFF.

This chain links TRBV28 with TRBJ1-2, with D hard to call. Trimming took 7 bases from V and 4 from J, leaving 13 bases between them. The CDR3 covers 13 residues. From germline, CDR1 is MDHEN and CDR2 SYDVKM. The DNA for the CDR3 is TGTGCCAGCACCGTCCCCGACACCTATGGCTACACCTTC. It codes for CASTVPDTYGYTF.

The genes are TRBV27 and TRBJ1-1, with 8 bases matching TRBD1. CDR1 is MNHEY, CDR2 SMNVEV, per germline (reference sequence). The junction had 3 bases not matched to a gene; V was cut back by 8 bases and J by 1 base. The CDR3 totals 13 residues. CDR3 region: CASRGQANTEAFF. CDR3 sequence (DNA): TGTGCCAGCCGGGGACAGGCGAACACTGAAGCTTTCTTT.

CDR3 residues: CASSRDTGGAYNEQFF. CDR3 in DNA: TGTGCCAGCAGCAGAGATACAGGGGGCGCTTACAATGAGCAGTTCTTC. The chain links TRBV5-5 to TRBJ2-1; 9 bases agree with TRBD1. The germline gives CDR1 SGHKS, CDR2 YYEKEE (reference sequence). This CDR3 spans 16 amino acids. V lost 4 bases to trimming and J lost 4 bases; unmatched junction nucleotides: 9.

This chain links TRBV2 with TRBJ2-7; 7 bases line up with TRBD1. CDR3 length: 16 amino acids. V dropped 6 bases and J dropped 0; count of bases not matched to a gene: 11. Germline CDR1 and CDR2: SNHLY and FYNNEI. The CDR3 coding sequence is TGTGCCAGCAGCATAAACGGACAGGCGAGCTCCTACGAGCAGTACGTC. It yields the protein CASSINGQASSYEQYV.

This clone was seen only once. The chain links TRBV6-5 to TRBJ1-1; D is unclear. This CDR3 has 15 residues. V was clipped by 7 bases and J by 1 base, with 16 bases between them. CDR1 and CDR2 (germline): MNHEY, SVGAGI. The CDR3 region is CASTPSGRENTEAFF. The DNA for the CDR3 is TGTGCCAGCACCCCCTCCGGGCGGGAGAACACTGAAGCTTTCTTT.

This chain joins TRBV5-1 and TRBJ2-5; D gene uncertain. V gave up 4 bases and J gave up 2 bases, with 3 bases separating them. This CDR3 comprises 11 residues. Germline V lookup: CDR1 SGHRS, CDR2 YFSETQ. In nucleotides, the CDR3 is TGCGCCAGCAGCCGTCAAGAGACCCAGTACTTC. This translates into CASSRQETQYF.

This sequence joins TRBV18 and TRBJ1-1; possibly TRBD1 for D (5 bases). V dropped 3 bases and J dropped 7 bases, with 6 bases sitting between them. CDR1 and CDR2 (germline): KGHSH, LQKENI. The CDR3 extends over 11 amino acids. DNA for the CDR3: TGTGCCAGCTCACCGCAGGGTGAAGCTTTCTTT. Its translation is CASSPQGEAFF.

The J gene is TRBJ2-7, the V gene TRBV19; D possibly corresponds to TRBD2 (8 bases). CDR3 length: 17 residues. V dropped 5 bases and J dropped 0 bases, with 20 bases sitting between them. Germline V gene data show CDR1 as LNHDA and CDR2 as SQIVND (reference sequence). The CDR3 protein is CASSREGTGAFSYEQYF. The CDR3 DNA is TGTGCCAGTAGTCGGGAGGGAACAGGGGCGTTCTCCTACGAGCAGTACTTC.

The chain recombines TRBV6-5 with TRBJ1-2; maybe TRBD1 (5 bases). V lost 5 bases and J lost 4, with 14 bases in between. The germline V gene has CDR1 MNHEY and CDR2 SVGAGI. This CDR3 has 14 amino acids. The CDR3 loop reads CASSRVQDSYGYTF. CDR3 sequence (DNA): TGTGCCAGCAGTCGGGTACAGGATAGCTATGGCTACACCTTC.

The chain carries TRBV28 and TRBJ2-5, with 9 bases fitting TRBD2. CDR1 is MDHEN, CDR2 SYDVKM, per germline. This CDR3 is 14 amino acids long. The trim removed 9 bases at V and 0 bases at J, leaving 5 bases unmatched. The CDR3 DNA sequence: TGTGCCAGTGGGGCGGGGGGGAACCAAGAGACCCAGTACTTC. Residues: CASGAGGNQETQYF.

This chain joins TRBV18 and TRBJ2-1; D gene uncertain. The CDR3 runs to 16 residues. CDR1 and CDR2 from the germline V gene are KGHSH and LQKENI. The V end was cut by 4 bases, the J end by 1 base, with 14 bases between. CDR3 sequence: CASSLNSDTSYNEQFF. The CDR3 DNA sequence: TGTGCCAGCTCACTAAATTCTGACACTTCCTACAATGAGCAGTTCTTC. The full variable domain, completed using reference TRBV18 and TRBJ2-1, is NAGVMQNPRHLVRRRGQEARLRCSPMKGHSHVYWYRQLPEEGLKFMVYLQKENIIDESGMPKERFSAEFPKEGPSILRIQQVVRGDSAAYFCASSLNSDTSYNEQFFGPGTRLTVL.

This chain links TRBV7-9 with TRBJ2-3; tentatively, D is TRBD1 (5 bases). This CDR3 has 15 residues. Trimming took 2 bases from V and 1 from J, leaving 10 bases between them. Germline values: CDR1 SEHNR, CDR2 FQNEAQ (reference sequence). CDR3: CASSLKGIGTDTQYF. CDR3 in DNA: TGTGCCAGCAGCTTAAAGGGGATTGGCACAGATACGCAGTATTTT.

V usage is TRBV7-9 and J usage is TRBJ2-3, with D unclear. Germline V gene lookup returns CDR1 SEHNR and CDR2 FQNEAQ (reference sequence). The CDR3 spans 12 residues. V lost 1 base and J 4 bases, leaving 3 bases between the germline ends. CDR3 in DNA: TGTGCCAGCAGCTTAGTAGCAGATACGCAGTATTTT. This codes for CASSLVADTQYF. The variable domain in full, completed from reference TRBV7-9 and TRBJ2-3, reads DTGVSQNPRHKITKRGQNVTFRCDPISEHNRLYWYRQTLGQGPEFLTYFQNEAQLEKSRLLSDRFSAERPKGSFSTLEIQRTEQGDSAMYLCASSLVADTQYFGPGTRLTVL.

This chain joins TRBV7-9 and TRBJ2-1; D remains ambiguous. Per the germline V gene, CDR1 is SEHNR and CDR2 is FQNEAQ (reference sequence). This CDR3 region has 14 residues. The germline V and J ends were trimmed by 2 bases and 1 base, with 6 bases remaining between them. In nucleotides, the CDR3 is TGTGCCAGCAGCTTACATACATCCTACAATGAGCAGTTCTTC. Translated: CASSLHTSYNEQFF.

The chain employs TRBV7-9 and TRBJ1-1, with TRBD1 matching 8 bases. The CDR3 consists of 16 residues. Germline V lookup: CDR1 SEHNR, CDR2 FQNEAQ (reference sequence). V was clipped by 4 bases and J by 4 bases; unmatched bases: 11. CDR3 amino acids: CASSSQGTGFGTEAFF. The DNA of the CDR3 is TGTGCCAGCAGCTCGCAAGGGACAGGTTTTGGCACTGAAGCTTTCTTT.

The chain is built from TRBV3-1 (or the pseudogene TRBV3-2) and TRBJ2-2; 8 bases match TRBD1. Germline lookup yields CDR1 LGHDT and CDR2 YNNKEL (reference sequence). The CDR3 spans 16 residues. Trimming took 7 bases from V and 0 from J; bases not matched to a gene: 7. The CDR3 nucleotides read TGTGCCAGCAAAAATACAGGGGGATCGAACACCGGGGAGCTGTTTTTT. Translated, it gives CASKNTGGSNTGELFF.

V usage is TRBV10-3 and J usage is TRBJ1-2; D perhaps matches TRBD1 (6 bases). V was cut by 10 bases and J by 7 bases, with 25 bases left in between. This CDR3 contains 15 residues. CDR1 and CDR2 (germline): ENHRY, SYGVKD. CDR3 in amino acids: CATGGAGPLSPGYTF. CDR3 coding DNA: TGTGCCACCGGGGGGGCAGGCCCACTATCACCTGGCTACACCTTC.

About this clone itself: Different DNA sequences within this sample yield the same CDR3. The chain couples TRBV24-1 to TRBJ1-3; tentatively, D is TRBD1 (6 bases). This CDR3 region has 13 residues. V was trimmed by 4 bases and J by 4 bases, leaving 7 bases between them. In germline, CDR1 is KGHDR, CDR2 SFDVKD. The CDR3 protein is CATSEGTGNTIYF. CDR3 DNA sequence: TGTGCCACCAGTGAGGGGACAGGAAACACCATATATTTT.

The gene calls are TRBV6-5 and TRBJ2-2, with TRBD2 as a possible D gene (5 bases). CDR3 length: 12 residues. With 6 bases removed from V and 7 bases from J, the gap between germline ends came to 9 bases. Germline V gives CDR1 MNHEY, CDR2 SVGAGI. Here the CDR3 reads CASSQGSGELFF. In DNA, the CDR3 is TGTGCCAGCAGCCAAGGGAGCGGGGAGCTGTTTTTT.

This CDR3 reads CASSAGTGSGANYGYTF. The DNA of the CDR3 is TGTGCCAGCAGTGCCGGGACAGGGTCTGGTGCTAACTATGGCTACACCTTC. V gene TRBV28 combines with J gene TRBJ1-2, with 9 bases aligning to TRBD1. This CDR3 has 17 amino acids. Germline V gene sequence: CDR1 MDHEN, CDR2 SYDVKM. V dropped 5 bases and J dropped 0; count of bases not matched to a gene: 10.

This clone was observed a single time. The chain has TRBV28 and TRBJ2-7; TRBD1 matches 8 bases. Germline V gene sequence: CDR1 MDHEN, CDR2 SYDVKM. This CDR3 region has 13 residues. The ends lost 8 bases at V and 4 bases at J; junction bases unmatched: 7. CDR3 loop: CASFRQGMYEQYF. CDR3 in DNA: TGTGCCAGCTTCCGACAGGGGATGTACGAGCAGTACTTC.

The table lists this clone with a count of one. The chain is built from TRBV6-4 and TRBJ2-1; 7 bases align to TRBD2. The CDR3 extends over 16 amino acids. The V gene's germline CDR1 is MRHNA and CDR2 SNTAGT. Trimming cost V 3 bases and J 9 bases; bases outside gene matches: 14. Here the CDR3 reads CASSETAMGTTGEQFF. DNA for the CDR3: TGTGCCAGCAGTGAAACAGCGATGGGGACTACGGGTGAGCAGTTCTTC.

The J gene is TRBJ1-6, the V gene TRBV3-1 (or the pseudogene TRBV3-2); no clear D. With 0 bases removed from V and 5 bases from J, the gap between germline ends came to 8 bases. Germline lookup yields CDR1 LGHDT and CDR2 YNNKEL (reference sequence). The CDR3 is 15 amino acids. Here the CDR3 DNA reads TGTGCCAGCAGCCAAGACGGGATTAATAATTCACCCCTCCACTTT. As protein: CASSQDGINNSPLHF.

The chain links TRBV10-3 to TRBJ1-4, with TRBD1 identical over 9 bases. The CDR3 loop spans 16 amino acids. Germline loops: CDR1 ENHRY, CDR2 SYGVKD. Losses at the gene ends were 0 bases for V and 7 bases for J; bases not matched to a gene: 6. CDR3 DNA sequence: TGTGCCATCAGTGAGTCGAAGGGGACAGGGAGTGAAAAACTGTTTTTT. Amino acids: CAISESKGTGSEKLFF.